The source of this T cell receptor beta chain is a study of blood T cell repertoires in COVID-19. The wider study: The samples span acute and convalescent COVID-19 from the United States, Italy and Spain. Sample material is recorded as cDNA or gDNA derived from T cells, B-cell-depleted T cells, or PBMCs.

Original handling: How many nucleated cells were present was estimated from reference gene primer amplification. Using immunoSEQ multiplex PCR, the repertoire was profiled, and TCRdb retains in-frame clones only, with some absent. V and J calls and clone size follow that table, whereas D and trimming were derived from the DNA. The repertoire has 150,000 to 200,000 clones, 80% to 90% of them found once; the top ten carry less than 9%. Trimming pared 0 bases from V and 4 bases from J, leaving 16 bases between. This CDR3 contains 17 residues. Germline V gene lookup returns CDR1 LGHNA and CDR2 YSLEER. The sample comprised peripheral blood. The clonotype comes from a man aged 35 to 55 who had recovered from COVID-19. V usage is TRBV4-3 and J usage is TRBJ2-1, with D perhaps TRBD1 (6 bases). The CDR3 DNA reads as TGCGCCAGCAGCCAAGATCTGGGGGCAGGGGCATACAATGAGCAGTTCTTC. As protein: CASSQDLGAGAYNEQFF.